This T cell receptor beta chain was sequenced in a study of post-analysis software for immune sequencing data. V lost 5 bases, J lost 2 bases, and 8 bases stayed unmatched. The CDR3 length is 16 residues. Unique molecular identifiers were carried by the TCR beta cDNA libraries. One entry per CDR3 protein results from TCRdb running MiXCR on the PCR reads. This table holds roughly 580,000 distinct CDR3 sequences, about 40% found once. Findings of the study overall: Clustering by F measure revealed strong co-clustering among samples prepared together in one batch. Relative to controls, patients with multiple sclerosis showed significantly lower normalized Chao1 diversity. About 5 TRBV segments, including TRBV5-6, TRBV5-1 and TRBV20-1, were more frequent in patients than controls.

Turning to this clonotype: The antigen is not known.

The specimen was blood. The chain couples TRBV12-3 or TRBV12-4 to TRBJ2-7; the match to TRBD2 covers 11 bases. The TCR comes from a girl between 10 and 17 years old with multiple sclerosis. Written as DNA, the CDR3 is TGTGCCAGCAGTGGCGCCAAGGGACTAGCGGCCTACGAGCAGTACTTC. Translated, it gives CASSGAKGLAAYEQYF.